This TCR beta chain comes out of a study of sequential checkpoint blockade in melanoma. Study context: After nivolumab or ipilimumab alone, about two dozen patients had week-13 rebiopsies. The study, taken as a whole, reports: Patients with week-13 increases in T-cell fraction and clonality benefited about 30 times more often.

Clones were sequenced by immunoSEQ multiplex PCR, and TCRdb holds only the in-frame ones, with some missing. The sample has approximately 2,500 clones; roughly 20% are singletons. The CDR3 length is 17 residues. The V gene's germline CDR1 is MNHGY and CDR2 SAAAGT. V dropped 2 bases and J dropped 3 bases, with 19 bases sitting between them. This clone came up a few times. Its antigen is not known. The treatment is: randomized to nivolumab then ipilimumab (arm A) or the reverse (arm B). V usage is TRBV6-8 and J usage is TRBJ2-5; the D gene is possibly TRBD1 (6 bases). The input for sequencing was tumor tissue (inferred from file names), taken from a patient given nivolumab and ipilimumab in sequence. The clonotype was recovered from a human donor with melanoma. CDR3 coding DNA: TGTGCCAGCAGTTACCCCTCACAGGGATGGGGAGAAGAGACCCAGTACTTC. Translating gives CASSYPSQGWGEETQYF.